The clone carrying this T cell receptor (beta chain) has more than one count but fewer than ten. Its target is not known. The same CDR3 also results from other DNA sequences found in this sample. This specimen belongs to a study of shared clonotypes between healthy human individuals. Germline assignment: CDR1 MDHEN and CDR2 SYDVKM. V was pared by 5 bases and J by 8 bases, with 7 bases of the junction left unmatched. The CDR3 runs to 13 residues. General observations from the study: Memory subsets generally showed smaller estimated richness than naive subsets did. Sampling involved blood alone; tissue repertoires likely differ.

The assay was immunoSEQ multiplex PCR, and TCRdb's table has in-frame clones only and misses some. The sample lists over a million clones; around 82% were seen once. Nashville, Tennessee was home to all donors, who were Caucasian adults. A CD45RA-negative memory subset and a CD45RA+ naive subset were separated from the CD4+ cells. Input material: memory CD4+ T cells from PBMCs. Subset of the sample: CD45RA-negative fraction. This receptor was obtained from a man aged 18 to 30 in good health. Some clones in this sample may be carry-over from other donors' samples. V is TRBV28 and J is TRBJ1-2, with 8 bases lining up with TRBD1. Here the CDR3 DNA reads TGTGCCAGCAGTCCCGGACAGGGAGGCGGCTACACCTTC. Translated, it gives CASSPGQGGGYTF.